Listed here are 14 T cell receptor beta chains from one sample, sequenced in a study of T cell repertoires in cytomegalovirus infection. No antigen is known for these receptors. TCRdb used MiXCR to reprocess the reads, holding one entry per CDR3 protein. The sample records about 60,000 distinct CDR3 sequences, around 21% being singletons. Source: CD8+ T cells from cultured PBMCs, taken from culture after CMV antigen stimulation. The receptors shown here come from a human donor in good health (CMV status not recorded). Some clones in this sample may be carry-over from other donors' samples.

This clonotype has a handful of counts. The gene calls are TRBV7-9 and TRBJ2-5; D gene unclear. V lost 1 base and J lost 5, with 8 bases in between. The germline V gene has CDR1 SEHNR and CDR2 FQNEAQ (reference sequence). The CDR3 is 13 residues long. In nucleotides, the CDR3 is TGTGCCAGCAGCTTAGGTGCACTGGAGACCCAGTACTTC. The encoded protein is CASSLGALETQYF.

This chain connects TRBV7-7 to TRBJ1-1, with D maybe TRBD1 (6 bases). CDR3 size: 13 residues. CDR1 and CDR2 (germline): SSHAT, FNYEAQ (reference sequence). V lost 1 base, J lost 4 bases, and 7 bases lay in between. The DNA for the CDR3 is TGTGCCAGCAGCTTAGGGACAGCCACTGAAGCTTTCTTT. Its protein product is CASSLGTATEAFF.

The sample holds a few counts of this clonotype. The CDR3 region has the DNA TGTGCCAGCAGCGAGTGGGGGGGGCTTGGGGACGAGCAGTACTTC. This sequence encodes CASSEWGGLGDEQYF. V gene TRBV7-9 combines with J gene TRBJ2-7; D is possibly TRBD2 (7 bases). This CDR3 is 15 amino acids long. Per germline, CDR1 SEHNR and CDR2 FQNEAQ (reference sequence). V dropped 5 bases and J dropped 5 bases, with 19 bases sitting between them. The full variable domain, its missing parts supplied by reference TRBV7-9 and TRBJ2-7, is DTGVSQNPRHKITKRGQNVTFRCDPISEHNRLYWYRQTLGQGPEFLTYFQNEAQLEKSRLLSDRFSAERPKGSFSTLEIQRTEQGDSAMYLCASSEWGGLGDEQYFGPGTRLTVT.

This clonotype was counted a few times. The rearrangement links TRBV7-2 to TRBJ2-7, with 9 bases lining up with TRBD2. There are 17 residues in the CDR3. Germline CDR1 is SGHTA and CDR2 is FQGNSA. J gave up 0 bases and V 1 base, and 7 bases lay outside the gene matches. The DNA of the CDR3 is TGTGCCAGCAGCTTAGGGGGCCGACTAGCGGCCTCCTACGAGCAGTACTTC. Its translation: CASSLGGRLAASYEQYF.

The V and J genes are TRBV7-6 and TRBJ2-3; D is ambiguous. The CDR3 runs to 17 residues. Germline CDR1 and CDR2: SGHVS and FNYEAQ. V lost 5 bases, J lost 5 bases, and 23 bases lay in between. The CDR3, as DNA: TGTGCCAGCAGCCCCCGCGGCGATCGCGGCCTGGGAGATACGCAGTATTTT. Protein product: CASSPRGDRGLGDTQYF.

The genes are TRBV12-3 or TRBV12-4 and TRBJ2-3; 10 bases match TRBD2. J gave up 7 bases and V 1 base, and 11 bases lay outside the gene matches. The CDR3 totals 17 residues. The CDR3 sequence is CASSLEALAGARNTQYF. The CDR3 DNA is TGTGCCAGCAGTTTAGAGGCCCTAGCGGGGGCGAGGAATACGCAGTATTTT.

The chain links TRBV28 to TRBJ2-2, with 11 bases fitting TRBD2. In germline, CDR1 is MDHEN, CDR2 SYDVKM. The CDR3 is 16 amino acids. V was clipped by 5 bases and J by 5 bases; unmatched bases: 7. CDR3 bases: TGTGCCAGCAGTATTAGCGGGGGGGCTCGGACCGGGGAGCTGTTTTTT. Protein sequence: CASSISGGARTGELFF.

Notes on this clonotype: Sequence at one end of the junction differs from germline and may be a read error. The rearrangement links TRBV14 to TRBJ1-1; D remains ambiguous. CDR3 length: 13 residues. Germline assignment: CDR1 SGHDN and CDR2 FVKESK. Here the CDR3 reads CASSPGYSTEAYF. The CDR3 DNA is TGTGCCAGCAGCCCCGGTTATAGCACTGAAGCTTACTTT. The variable domain in full, completed from reference TRBV14 and TRBJ1-1, reads EAGVTQFPSHSVIEKGQTVTLRCDPISGHDNLYWYRRVMGKEIKFLLHFVKESKQDESGMPNNRFLAERTGGTYSTLKVQPAELEDSGVYFCASSPGYSTEAYFGQGTRLTVV.

This clonotype was observed a handful of times. The J gene is TRBJ1-2, the V gene TRBV7-6, with unresolved D. There are 14 residues in the CDR3. CDR1 is SGHVS and CDR2 is FNYEAQ in the germline V gene. Between the trimmed V and J ends, which lost 5 bases and 6 bases, there was a span of 16 bases. The CDR3, as DNA: TGTGCCAGCAGCCCCTTCGACGGGTCAAATGGCTACACCTTC. Encoded protein: CASSPFDGSNGYTF. Filled out from reference TRBV7-6 and TRBJ1-2, the complete variable domain reads GAGVSQSPRYKVTKRGQDVALRCDPISGHVSLYWYRQALGQGPEFLTYFNYEAQQDKSGLPNDRFSAERPEGSISTLTIQRTEQRDSAMYRCASSPFDGSNGYTFGSGTRLTVV.

The rearrangement joins TRBV5-6 to TRBJ2-7, with D uncertain. The CDR3 contains 14 residues. V gave up 0 bases and J gave up 0 bases, with 7 bases separating them. Germline-derived CDR1 and CDR2 are SGHDT and YYEEEE. The chain's CDR3 is CASSLVESSYEQYF. CDR3 in DNA: TGTGCCAGCAGCTTGGTGGAGAGCTCCTACGAGCAGTACTTC.

There are a few counts of this clonotype. The chain carries TRBV7-3 and TRBJ2-1; 14 bases are a match to TRBD2. Germline V gene data show CDR1 as SGHTA and CDR2 as FQGTGA. V shed 0 bases and J 4 bases; nucleotides not matched to a gene: 5. CDR3 size: 18 residues. The CDR3 nucleotides are TGTGCCAGCAGCTTAACACTGGGACTAGCGGGGGCATACAATGAGCAGTTCTTC. Encoded protein: CASSLTLGLAGAYNEQFF.

The chain employs TRBV6-1 and TRBJ1-5; 7 bases map to TRBD1. With 6 bases clipped from V and 6 bases from J, the junction kept 17 bases outside the gene matches. The germline CDR1 and CDR2 sequences are MNHNS and SASEGT. CDR3 length: 17 amino acids. CDR3 protein: CASRKITGTADRQPQHF. CDR3 bases: TGTGCCAGCAGGAAGATTACCGGGACAGCGGACCGTCAGCCCCAGCATTTT.

This clonotype was seen only a few times. This chain connects TRBV27 to TRBJ2-1; tentatively, D is TRBD2 (5 bases). Trimming removed 2 bases at V and 6 bases at J, with 14 bases between. In germline, CDR1 is MNHEY, CDR2 SMNVEV (reference sequence). CDR3 length: 15 amino acids. The CDR3 region is CASSLTGSFPNEQFF. Here the CDR3 DNA reads TGTGCCAGCAGTTTAACGGGATCCTTTCCCAATGAGCAGTTCTTC.

This clonotype turned up a few times. This chain joins TRBV7-2 and TRBJ2-7; D unresolved. This CDR3 is 13 amino acids long. Between the trimmed V and J ends, which lost 2 bases and 2 bases, there was a span of 7 bases. Germline lookup yields CDR1 SGHTA and CDR2 FQGNSA. The CDR3 bases are TGTGCCAGCAGCTTAAACGGGCCCTACGAGCAGTACTTC. Its protein product is CASSLNGPYEQYF.